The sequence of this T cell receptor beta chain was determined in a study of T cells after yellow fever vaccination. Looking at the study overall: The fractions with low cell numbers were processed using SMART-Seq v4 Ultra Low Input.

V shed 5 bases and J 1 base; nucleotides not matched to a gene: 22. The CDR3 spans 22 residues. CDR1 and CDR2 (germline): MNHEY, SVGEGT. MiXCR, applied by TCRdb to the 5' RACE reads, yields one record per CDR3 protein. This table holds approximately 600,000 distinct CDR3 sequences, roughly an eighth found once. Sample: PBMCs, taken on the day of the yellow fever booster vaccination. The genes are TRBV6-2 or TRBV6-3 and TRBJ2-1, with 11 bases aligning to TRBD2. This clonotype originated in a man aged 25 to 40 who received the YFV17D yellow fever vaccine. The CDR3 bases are TGTGCCAGCAGTACGGGACATCCGGGAGGCCTAGCGGGAGGACCGTCCTACAATGAGCAGTTCTTC. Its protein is CASSTGHPGGLAGGPSYNEQFF.